This T cell receptor beta chain was documented in a study of T cells in Graves' hyperthyroidism and ophthalmopathy. Study-level information: The initial diagnosis was the point when peripheral blood was collected, ahead of any treatment.

CDR1 is SGHRS and CDR2 is YFSETQ in the germline V gene. The J segment lost 5 bases and the V segment lost 4 bases, leaving 6 bases of the junction unmatched. This CDR3 region has 14 residues. Among the patients, aged 18 to 65, hyperthyroidism was newly diagnosed and had lasted under 2 months. Together with thyroid ultrasound, orbital computed tomography, serum thyroxine and TRAb, clinical symptoms were used for diagnoses. TCR beta CDR3 regions were amplified from RNA transcripts. First-round RT-PCR with HTBI primers amplified the TCR CDR3 region. Via MiXCR, TCRdb re-called the multiplex PCR reads, giving one row per CDR3 protein. The sample contains about 620,000 distinct CDR3 sequences, about 16% of which appear only once. This clonotype was seen repeatedly, ten times or more.

The receptor's source is a woman in her thirties with Graves' hyperthyroidism. Sample: blood. V is TRBV5-1 and J is TRBJ2-3, with 8 bases that match TRBD1. The chain's CDR3 is CASSPGQGGDTQYF. In DNA form, the CDR3 reads TGCGCCAGCAGCCCCGGACAGGGAGGAGATACGCAGTATTTT. Full variable domain (rest looked up from reference TRBV5-1 and TRBJ2-3): KAGVTQTPRYLIKTRGQQVTLSCSPISGHRSVSWYQQTPGQGLQFLFEYFSETQRNKGNFPGRFSGRQFSNSRSEMNVSTLELGDSALYLCASSPGQGGDTQYFGPGTRLTVL.